This record covers a single T cell receptor (beta chain). Its antigen is unknown. Germline-derived CDR1 and CDR2 are SGHAT and FQNNGV. This CDR3 region has 11 residues. The library came from three nested PCR rounds adapted from ARM-PCR protocols. One entry per CDR3 protein results from TCRdb running MiXCR on the multiplex PCR reads. The sample shows tens of thousands of distinct CDR3 sequences, about 56% of them seen only once. The data were obtained in a study of tumor and adjacent non-tumor tissue in lung cancer. Findings and caveats of the study: Normal lung showed higher cumulative top 100 clone frequency than tumor.

RNA was extracted from bulk tissue without any cell sorting. Distant lung tissue was collected more than 3 cm away from the tumor edge. J is TRBJ1-2 and V is TRBV11-2; D gene unclear. The specimen was distant non-tumor lung tissue. This receptor was identified in a man between 65 and 85 years old with non-small cell lung cancer. The CDR3 region is CVSSPNYGYTF. The DNA for the CDR3 is TGTGTTAGCAGCCCTAACTATGGCTACACCTTC.